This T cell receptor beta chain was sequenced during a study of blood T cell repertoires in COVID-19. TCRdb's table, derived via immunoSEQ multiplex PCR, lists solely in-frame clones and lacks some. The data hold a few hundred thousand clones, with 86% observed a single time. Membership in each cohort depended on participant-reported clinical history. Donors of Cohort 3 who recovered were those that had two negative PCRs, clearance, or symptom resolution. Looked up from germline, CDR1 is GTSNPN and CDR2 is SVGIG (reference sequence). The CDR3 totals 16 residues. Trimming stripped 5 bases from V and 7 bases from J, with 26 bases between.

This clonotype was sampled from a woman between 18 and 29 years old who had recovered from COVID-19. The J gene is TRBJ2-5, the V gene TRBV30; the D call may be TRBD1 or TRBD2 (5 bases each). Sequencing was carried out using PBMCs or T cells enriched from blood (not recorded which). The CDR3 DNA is TGTGCCTGGGGGGACCCAGCAGGGTACGGTCCGGGGACCCAGTACTTC. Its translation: CAWGDPAGYGPGTQYF.